The 10 T cell receptor beta chains below were found in one sample sequenced in a study of neurological immune-mediated disorders. TCRdb analysed the 5' RACE reads with MiXCR anew, one entry per CDR3 protein. Of about 31,000 distinct CDR3 sequences in the sample, about 4% are singletons; the top ten hold roughly 25%. Sequences were obtained from CD4+ T cells from blood. Receptors originate from a woman in her thirties or forties in good health.

This clonotype was detected ten times or more. The chain couples TRBV12-3 or TRBV12-4 to TRBJ1-3; TRBD1 is a possible D gene (6 bases). This CDR3 region has 18 residues. The germline V and J ends were trimmed by 3 bases and 2 bases, with 20 bases remaining between them. The CDR3 here is CASSFSPQGWIAGNTIYF. The CDR3 bases are TGTGCCAGCAGTTTTAGTCCCCAGGGGTGGATAGCTGGAAACACCATATATTTT.

This clonotype was recorded many times. This chain uses TRBV5-5 with TRBJ2-3, with 8 bases matching TRBD1. Germline CDR1 reads SGHKS; CDR2 reads YYEKEE (reference sequence). V was clipped by 1 base and J by 1 base; unmatched bases: 5. The CDR3 totals 16 residues. CDR3 nucleotides: TGTGCCAGCAGCTTGCCAGGGGGCTTCGGCACAGATACGCAGTATTTT. This sequence encodes CASSLPGGFGTDTQYF. The whole variable domain, remainder taken from reference TRBV5-5 and TRBJ2-3, is DAGVTQSPTHLIKTRGQQVTLRCSPISGHKSVSWYQQVLGQGPQFIFQYYEKEERGRGNFPDRFSARQFPNYSSELNVNALLLGDSALYLCASSLPGGFGTDTQYFGPGTRLTVL.

This clonotype was counted ten times or more. The rearrangement uses TRBV10-3 and TRBJ1-6, with 7 nucleotides matching TRBD1. The trim removed 6 bases at V and 8 bases at J, leaving 4 bases unmatched. CDR1 is ENHRY, CDR2 SYGVKD, per germline. The CDR3 covers 13 residues. The CDR3 DNA follows: TGTGCCATCAGGGGACAGCCAGATTCACCCCTCCACTTT. Amino acid sequence: CAIRGQPDSPLHF.

Ten or more counts support this clonotype. The chain has TRBV20-1 and TRBJ1-1; D is perhaps TRBD1 (5 bases). Trimming left V 5 bases short and J 11 bases short, with 18 bases between. The CDR3 runs 12 residues. CDR1 is DFQATT, CDR2 SNEGSKA, per germline (reference sequence). CDR3 coding DNA: TGCAGTGCTGCCGGACGGGACCTGTCCGCTTTCTTT. Its translation: CSAAGRDLSAFF.

This clonotype was found many times. This chain joins TRBV6-5 and TRBJ1-5, with D uncertain. Germline V CDR1 and CDR2: MNHEY, SVGAGI. CDR3 size: 15 residues. V was clipped by 6 bases and J by 1 base, with 13 bases between them. The CDR3 region is CASRKSGISNQPQHF. The CDR3 nucleotides are TGTGCCAGCAGAAAAAGTGGGATAAGCAATCAGCCCCAGCATTTT.

This clonotype was observed at least ten times. V usage is TRBV5-1 and J usage is TRBJ1-5; 7 bases line up with TRBD1. CDR1 and CDR2 (germline): SGHRS, YFSETQ. The CDR3 covers 14 residues. Germline trimming cut 4 bases from V and 2 bases from J; bases unmatched to any gene: 3. CDR3 DNA sequence: TGCGCCAGCAGCCCTGGGACAGGCAATCAGCCCCAGCATTTT. It is translated as CASSPGTGNQPQHF. Based on the CDR3 plus reference TRBV5-1 and TRBJ1-5, the full variable domain is KAGVTQTPRYLIKTRGQQVTLSCSPISGHRSVSWYQQTPGQGLQFLFEYFSETQRNKGNFPGRFSGRQFSNSRSEMNVSTLELGDSALYLCASSPGTGNQPQHFGDGTRLSIL.

This clonotype has ten or more counts. This chain uses TRBV18 with TRBJ1-5, with D possibly TRBD1 on 6 matching bases. Between the trimmed V and J ends, which lost 6 bases and 9 bases, there was a span of 21 bases. The CDR3 runs to 15 residues. Germline V gives CDR1 KGHSH, CDR2 LQKENI. CDR3 residues: CASSPGQSDLGPQHF. The CDR3 DNA reads TGTGCCAGCTCCCCAGGACAGAGCGACCTAGGGCCCCAGCATTTT.

This clonotype was seen many times. The chain combines TRBV6-5 with TRBJ2-2; 7 bases map to TRBD2. This CDR3 spans 15 amino acids. In germline, CDR1 is MNHEY, CDR2 SVGAGI. The V gene end was trimmed by 5 bases and the J gene end by 5 bases; junction bases not matched to a gene: 8. CDR3 loop: CASSRRPGLTGELFF. Written as DNA, the CDR3 is TGTGCCAGCAGTCGTCGCCCGGGACTAACCGGGGAGCTGTTTTTT.

This clonotype was counted many times. The rearrangement links TRBV12-3 or TRBV12-4 to TRBJ1-6; D is unclear. V gave up 3 bases and J gave up 8 bases, with 11 bases separating them. CDR3 size: 14 residues. The CDR3 DNA reads TGTGCCAGCAGTTTCAAATGGAGCGATTCACCCCTCCACTTT. This sequence encodes CASSFKWSDSPLHF.

This clonotype was seen many times. The chain employs TRBV20-1 and TRBJ2-5, with D possibly called TRBD1 or TRBD2 (5 bases each). Trimming stripped 5 bases from V and 2 bases from J, with 18 bases between. Per the germline V gene, CDR1 is DFQATT and CDR2 is SNEGSKA (reference sequence). This CDR3 has 15 amino acids. As DNA, the CDR3 is TGCAGTGCTGGGAGTCGACAGCCCCAACAAGAGACCCAGTACTTC. Protein product: CSAGSRQPQQETQYF.